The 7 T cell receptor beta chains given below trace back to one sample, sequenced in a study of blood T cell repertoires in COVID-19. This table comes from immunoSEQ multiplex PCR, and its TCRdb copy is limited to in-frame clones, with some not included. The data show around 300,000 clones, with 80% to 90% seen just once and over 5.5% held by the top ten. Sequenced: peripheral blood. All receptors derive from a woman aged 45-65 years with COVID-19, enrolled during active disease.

The CDR3 is CASSVRLTDTQYF. The CDR3 DNA sequence: TGTGCCAGCAGCGTCCGACTTACAGATACGCAGTATTTT. The chain employs TRBV9 and TRBJ2-3; D is unresolved. The germline V gene encodes CDR1 SGDLS and CDR2 YYNGEE. The CDR3 extends over 13 amino acids. The V gene lost 2 bases and the J gene lost 3 bases, with 7 bases spanning the gap. Full variable domain (outside the CDR3, taken from reference TRBV9 and TRBJ2-3): DSGVTQTPKHLITATGQRVTLRCSPRSGDLSVYWYQQSLDQGLQFLIQYYNGEERAKGNILERFSAQQFPDLHSELNLSSLELGDSALYFCASSVRLTDTQYFGPGTRLTVL.

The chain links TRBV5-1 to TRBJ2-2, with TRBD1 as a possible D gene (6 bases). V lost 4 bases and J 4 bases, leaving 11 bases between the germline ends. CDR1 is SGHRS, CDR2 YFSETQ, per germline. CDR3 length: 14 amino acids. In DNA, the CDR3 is TGCGCCAGCAGCGGACAGTACCGCACCGGGGAGCTGTTTTTT. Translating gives CASSGQYRTGELFF.

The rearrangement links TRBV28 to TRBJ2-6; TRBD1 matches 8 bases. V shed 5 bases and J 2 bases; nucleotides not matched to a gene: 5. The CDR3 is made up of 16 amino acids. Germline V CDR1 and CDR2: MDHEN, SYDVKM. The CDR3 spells CASSLRTGTGANVLTF. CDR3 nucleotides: TGTGCCAGCAGTCTCCGGACAGGGACTGGGGCCAACGTCCTGACTTTC.

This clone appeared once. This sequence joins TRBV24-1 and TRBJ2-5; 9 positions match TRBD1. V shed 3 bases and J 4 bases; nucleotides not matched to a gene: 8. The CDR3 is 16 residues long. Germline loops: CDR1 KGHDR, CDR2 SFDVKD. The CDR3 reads CATSDTGTGYSETQYF. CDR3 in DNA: TGTGCCACCAGTGATACCGGGACAGGGTATTCAGAGACCCAGTACTTC.

The CDR3 DNA follows: TGTGCCAGCAGCTTCGACGCGGGAGGGTTAACTGAGCAGTTCTTC. It is translated as CASSFDAGGLTEQFF. The chain is built from TRBV7-2 and TRBJ2-1; 9 nucleotides match TRBD2. With 3 bases clipped from V and 9 bases from J, the junction kept 9 bases outside the gene matches. Looked up from germline, CDR1 is SGHTA and CDR2 is FQGNSA. This CDR3 region has 15 residues.

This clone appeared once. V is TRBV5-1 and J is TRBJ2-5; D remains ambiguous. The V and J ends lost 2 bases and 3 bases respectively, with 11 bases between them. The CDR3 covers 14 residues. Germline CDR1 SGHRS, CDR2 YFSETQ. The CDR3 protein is CASSFDLVKETQYF. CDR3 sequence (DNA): TGCGCCAGCAGCTTTGACCTAGTCAAAGAGACCCAGTACTTC.

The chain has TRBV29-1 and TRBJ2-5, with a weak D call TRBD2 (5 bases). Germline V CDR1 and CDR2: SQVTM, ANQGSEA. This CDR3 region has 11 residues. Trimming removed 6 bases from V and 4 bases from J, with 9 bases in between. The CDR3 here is CSVPAGETQYF. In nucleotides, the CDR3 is TGCAGCGTCCCTGCGGGAGAGACCCAGTACTTC.